One and the same sample provided the 4 T cell receptor beta chains below, sequenced in a study of blood T cell repertoires in COVID-19. The protocol was immunoSEQ multiplex PCR, while the TCRdb copy is restricted to in-frame clones and leaves out a portion. The data hold around 180,000 clones, with approximately 85% observed a single time. Sequencing was performed on peripheral blood. The receptors were sampled from a human donor with active or convalescent COVID-19. The donor label of this sample is uncertain.

The chain joins TRBV19 to TRBJ2-5, with D possibly TRBD1 on 6 matching bases. V gave up 3 bases and J gave up 0 bases, with 17 bases separating them. The CDR3 sequence is 17 residues long. The germline CDR1 and CDR2 sequences are LNHDA and SQIVND (reference sequence). The CDR3 coding sequence is TGTGCCAGTAGTATCGATGGGGCAGGGGTGAACCAAGAGACCCAGTACTTC. Its translation is CASSIDGAGVNQETQYF.

This chain joins TRBV28 and TRBJ2-5; TRBD2 matches 11 bases. V shed 4 bases and J 4 bases; nucleotides not matched to a gene: 11. The germline gives CDR1 MDHEN, CDR2 SYDVKM. CDR3 length equals 17 residues. The chain's CDR3 is CASSSLAGTSGRETQYF. CDR3 DNA sequence: TGTGCCAGCAGTTCACTAGCCGGGACTAGCGGAAGAGAGACCCAGTACTTC.

A few counts support this clone. The V gene is TRBV7-2, the J gene TRBJ1-6; possibly TRBD1 for D (5 bases). Germline V CDR1 and CDR2: SGHTA, FQGNSA. V lost 5 bases to trimming and J lost 0 bases, with 17 bases between them. This CDR3 comprises 18 residues. The CDR3 sequence: CASSERAGASSYNSPLHF. The CDR3 nucleotides are TGTGCCAGCAGCGAACGCGCTGGGGCTAGCTCCTATAATTCACCCCTCCACTTT. Supplemented by reference TRBV7-2 and TRBJ1-6, the full variable domain reads GAGVSQSPSNKVTEKGKDVELRCDPISGHTALYWYRQSLGQGLEFLIYFQGNSAPDKSGLPSDRFSAERTGGSVSTLTIQRTQQEDSAVYLCASSERAGASSYNSPLHFGNGTRLTVT.

This clone occurred a few times. The rearrangement joins TRBV27 to TRBJ2-7; the match to TRBD2 covers 9 bases. Trimming removed 4 bases from V and 3 bases from J; junction bases left unmatched: 4. The germline V gene encodes CDR1 MNHEY and CDR2 SMNVEV (reference sequence). The CDR3 runs to 14 residues. CDR3: CASSSGLAIYEQYF. The CDR3 DNA follows: TGTGCCAGCAGTTCGGGACTAGCAATCTACGAGCAGTACTTC.